This T cell receptor (beta chain) was identified in a study of PD-1 blockade in classical Hodgkin lymphoma. General study points: Reports indicated that newly diagnosed patients had lower baseline TCR diversity than healthy donors did. Newly diagnosed patients had diversity similar to the baseline diversity of complete responders.

Details on this clone: Its target is unknown.

Clones were sequenced by immunoSEQ multiplex PCR, and TCRdb holds only the in-frame ones, with some missing. The table has tens of thousands of clones, about 85% seen once. In every patient, relapse followed autologous stem cell transplantation, while exposure to brentuximab vedotin differed. With magnetic negative selection, CD4+ T cells were purified from PBMCs that had been thawed. Trimming at V came to 0 bases and at J to 3 bases, leaving 3 bases not matched to a gene. The CDR3 loop spans 15 amino acids. Germline lookup yields CDR1 SGDLS and CDR2 YYNGEE. The sequenced sample was CD4+ T cells from blood, obtained at baseline. The sequence came from a human donor with classical Hodgkin lymphoma. J is TRBJ1-2 and V is TRBV9, with 9 positions matching TRBD1. CDR3 nucleotide sequence: TGTGCCAGCAGCGTAGAGGGACAGGGTCACTATGGCTACACCTTC. This encodes CASSVEGQGHYGYTF.